The clone carrying this T cell receptor (beta chain) has a single count. Its antigen is not identified. This record comes from a study of cytomegalovirus exposure and HLA in healthy donors. The study, taken as a whole, reports: HLA alleles showed associations with around 15,000 TCR beta sequences in a later analysis, at a 0.05 false discovery rate. CMV antigen specificity of a few CMV-associated chains was confirmed in vitro.

The CDR3 length is 15 residues. V trimming: 6 bases; J trimming: 15 bases; junction bases outside the gene matches: 13. The germline V gene has CDR1 SNHLY and CDR2 FYNNEI. The study ran its PCR with 60 Vbeta and 13 Jbeta primers. Measured with immunoSEQ multiplex PCR; TCRdb has only the in-frame clones, and not every one. The data contain about 160,000 clones, more than 75% of them singletons. The sequencing input was PBMCs. This TCR came from a girl aged 2 to 9 in good health and CMV-seropositive. The rearrangement uses TRBV2 and TRBJ2-1; 14 nucleotides line up with TRBD2. The CDR3 sequence: CASRVWTSGRSFRFF. The CDR3 DNA reads TGTGCCAGCAGAGTTTGGACTAGCGGGAGGAGTTTCCGGTTCTTC. The whole variable domain, remainder taken from reference TRBV2 and TRBJ2-1, is EPEVTQTPSHQVTQMGQEVILRCVPISNHLYFYWYRQILGQKVEFLVSFYNNEISEKSEIFDDQFSVERPDGSNFTLKIRSTKLEDSAMYFCASRVWTSGRSFRFFGPGTRLTVL.